This T cell receptor (beta chain) derives from a study of blood T cell repertoires in COVID-19. Study-level information: Collection of acute and convalescent COVID-19 samples took place in the United States, Italy and Spain. T cells, B-cell-depleted T cells, or PBMCs provided the cDNA or gDNA that served as material.

V was shortened by 3 bases and J by 8 bases, with 11 bases between the two germline ends. The CDR3 has 14 amino acids. Per germline, CDR1 MNHEY and CDR2 SMNVEV (reference sequence). Original data processing: Reference gene primer amplification in the assay estimated nucleated cell counts. TCRdb's copy holds only in-frame clones and misses some; the assay was immunoSEQ multiplex PCR. V, J and clone size are those of that table, while D and trimming were read from the DNA. The data show about 200,000 clones, with 86% seen just once and more than 0.7% held by the top ten. The receptor comes from a woman aged 70-85 years with acute or convalescent COVID-19. Sequencing was done on a sample of peripheral blood. This chain joins TRBV27 and TRBJ1-6; D may be TRBD1 (5 bases). For the CDR3, the DNA is TGTGCCAGCAGTTTGGATACAGGAGATTCACCCCTCCACTTT. Protein product: CASSLDTGDSPLHF.